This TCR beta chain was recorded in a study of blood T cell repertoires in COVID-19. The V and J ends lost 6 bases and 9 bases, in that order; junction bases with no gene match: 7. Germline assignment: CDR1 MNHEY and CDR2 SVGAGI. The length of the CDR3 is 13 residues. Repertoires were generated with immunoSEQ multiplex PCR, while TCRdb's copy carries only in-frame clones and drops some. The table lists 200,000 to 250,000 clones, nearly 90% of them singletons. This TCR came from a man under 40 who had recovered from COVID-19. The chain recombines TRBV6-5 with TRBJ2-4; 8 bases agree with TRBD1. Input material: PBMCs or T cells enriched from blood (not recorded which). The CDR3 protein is CASSPGQAIIQYF. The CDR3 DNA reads TGTGCCAGCAGCCCGGGACAGGCCATCATTCAGTACTTC.